This T cell receptor (beta chain) came from a study of spatial heterogeneity in lung cancer. Notes on the study in general: Mutation tallies in tumors tracked expanded intratumoral alpha and beta TCR counts. Ubiquitous and regional nonsynonymous mutations were each tracked by the matching count of ubiquitous or regional expanded TCRs.

In the case of this clonotype: What it recognizes is unknown.

Noted time point: sample taken at primary tumor resection. The cohort: approximately 74 early-stage, untreated non-small cell lung cancer patients. Unmatched junction bases numbered 8, after V lost 7 bases and J lost 4 bases. This CDR3 is 14 amino acids long. Per germline, CDR1 MNHNS and CDR2 SASEGT. TCRdb ran MiXCR on the 5' RACE reads and lists one entry per CDR3 protein. The sample consists of 10,000 to 12,000 distinct CDR3 sequences, about 11% of them appearing once. This clonotype was sampled from a female donor with early-stage non-small cell lung cancer. The source was lung tumor tissue, collected at surgery. This chain connects TRBV6-1 to TRBJ1-1; 8 positions match TRBD1. The CDR3 protein is CASIEDRAGTEAFF. The DNA for the CDR3 is TGTGCCAGCATCGAGGACAGGGCAGGCACTGAAGCTTTCTTT.